The T cell receptor (beta chain) described here comes from a study of blood T cell repertoires in COVID-19 (TCRdb year 2020). Background for the entire study: Samples covering the acute and convalescent phases of COVID-19 were provided by collaborators in the United States, Italy and Spain. The material from the prospective study consisted of cDNA or gDNA derived from T cells, B-cell-depleted T cells, or PBMCs. The dataset comprised deeply sampled blood TCRbeta repertoires from subjects exposed to, actively infected with, or recovered from COVID-19. The repertoires were released in a freely available public database meant as a resource for research on the immune response to SARS-CoV-2. Samples came from the ongoing ImmuneRACE study (first 160 participants) plus 1,254 subjects from 6 global collaborators. Nearly every sample came with metadata listing a de-identified subject ID, COVID-19 status, age in years and sex. Where available, HLA class I and class II types were taken from metadata supplied by the sample provider and were not determined by assay-based typing. The research as a whole found: Clinical and demographic metadata were provided uncurated, with the amount varying by source and participant.

Of note for this clone: The antigen this receptor binds is unknown. One base away there is no much larger clone; base qualities are not given.

Participants in the prospective study were enrolled through a virtual design, were aged 18 to 89 years, and lived in roughly 24 United States geographic areas. Cohort assignment in the prospective study relied on participant-reported clinical history from a screening survey and a study questionnaire. ImmuneRACE Cohort 3 recovered participants were defined by two consecutive negative NP/OP PCR tests, healthcare professional clearance, or symptom resolution. In the prospective study, whole blood, serum and a nasopharyngeal or oropharyngeal swab were collected from each participant by mobile phlebotomists. Additional blood draws and questionnaires over an approximately 2-month period could optionally be provided by prospective study participants. Blood samples from the prospective study were shipped frozen or at room temperature prior to DNA extraction. TCRbeta CDR3 regions were amplified from genomic DNA by means of the immunoSEQ Assay, a bias-controlled multiplex PCR. The study's processing was this. Within the assay, amplification of reference gene primers was used to estimate how many nucleated cells each sample contained. Sequence reads were collapsed and filtered to measure the absolute abundance of every unique TCRbeta CDR3 rearrangement. For each sample, productive Simpson clonality was calculated as the square root of Simpson's diversity index across productive rearrangements. TCRdb's version of the immuneACCESS table is confined to in-frame rearrangements and falls short of the full clone set. An unresolved V gene accounts for under half of the shortfall where checked; the remainder is of unknown origin. The V and J calls and clone size are taken from that table; D and trimming were inferred from the DNA. A total of 430,000 or so clones appear in this sample, approximately 88% of them only once. Less than 2% of the sample is taken by the ten largest.

Sequencing used PBMCs or T cells enriched from blood (not recorded which). The source is a woman aged 40 to 50 who had recovered from COVID-19.

The CDR3 amino acid sequence is: CASSLVQGAYGTDTQYF. Here is the DNA: TGTGCCAGCAGCTTAGTACAGGGGGCTTATGGTACAGATACGCAGTATTTT. The chain links TRBV7-8 with TRBJ2-3; TRBD1 matches 9 bases in the middle. For this chain, trimming is 1 base at the V end and 3 bases at the J end, and the number of junction bases without a gene match is 8. Via the germline V gene, CDR1 is SGHVS and CDR2 FQNEAQ. The CDR3 spans 17 residues, from the cysteine through the phenylalanine. This entry keeps only the CDR3 DNA: 51 bases, framed from base 1.